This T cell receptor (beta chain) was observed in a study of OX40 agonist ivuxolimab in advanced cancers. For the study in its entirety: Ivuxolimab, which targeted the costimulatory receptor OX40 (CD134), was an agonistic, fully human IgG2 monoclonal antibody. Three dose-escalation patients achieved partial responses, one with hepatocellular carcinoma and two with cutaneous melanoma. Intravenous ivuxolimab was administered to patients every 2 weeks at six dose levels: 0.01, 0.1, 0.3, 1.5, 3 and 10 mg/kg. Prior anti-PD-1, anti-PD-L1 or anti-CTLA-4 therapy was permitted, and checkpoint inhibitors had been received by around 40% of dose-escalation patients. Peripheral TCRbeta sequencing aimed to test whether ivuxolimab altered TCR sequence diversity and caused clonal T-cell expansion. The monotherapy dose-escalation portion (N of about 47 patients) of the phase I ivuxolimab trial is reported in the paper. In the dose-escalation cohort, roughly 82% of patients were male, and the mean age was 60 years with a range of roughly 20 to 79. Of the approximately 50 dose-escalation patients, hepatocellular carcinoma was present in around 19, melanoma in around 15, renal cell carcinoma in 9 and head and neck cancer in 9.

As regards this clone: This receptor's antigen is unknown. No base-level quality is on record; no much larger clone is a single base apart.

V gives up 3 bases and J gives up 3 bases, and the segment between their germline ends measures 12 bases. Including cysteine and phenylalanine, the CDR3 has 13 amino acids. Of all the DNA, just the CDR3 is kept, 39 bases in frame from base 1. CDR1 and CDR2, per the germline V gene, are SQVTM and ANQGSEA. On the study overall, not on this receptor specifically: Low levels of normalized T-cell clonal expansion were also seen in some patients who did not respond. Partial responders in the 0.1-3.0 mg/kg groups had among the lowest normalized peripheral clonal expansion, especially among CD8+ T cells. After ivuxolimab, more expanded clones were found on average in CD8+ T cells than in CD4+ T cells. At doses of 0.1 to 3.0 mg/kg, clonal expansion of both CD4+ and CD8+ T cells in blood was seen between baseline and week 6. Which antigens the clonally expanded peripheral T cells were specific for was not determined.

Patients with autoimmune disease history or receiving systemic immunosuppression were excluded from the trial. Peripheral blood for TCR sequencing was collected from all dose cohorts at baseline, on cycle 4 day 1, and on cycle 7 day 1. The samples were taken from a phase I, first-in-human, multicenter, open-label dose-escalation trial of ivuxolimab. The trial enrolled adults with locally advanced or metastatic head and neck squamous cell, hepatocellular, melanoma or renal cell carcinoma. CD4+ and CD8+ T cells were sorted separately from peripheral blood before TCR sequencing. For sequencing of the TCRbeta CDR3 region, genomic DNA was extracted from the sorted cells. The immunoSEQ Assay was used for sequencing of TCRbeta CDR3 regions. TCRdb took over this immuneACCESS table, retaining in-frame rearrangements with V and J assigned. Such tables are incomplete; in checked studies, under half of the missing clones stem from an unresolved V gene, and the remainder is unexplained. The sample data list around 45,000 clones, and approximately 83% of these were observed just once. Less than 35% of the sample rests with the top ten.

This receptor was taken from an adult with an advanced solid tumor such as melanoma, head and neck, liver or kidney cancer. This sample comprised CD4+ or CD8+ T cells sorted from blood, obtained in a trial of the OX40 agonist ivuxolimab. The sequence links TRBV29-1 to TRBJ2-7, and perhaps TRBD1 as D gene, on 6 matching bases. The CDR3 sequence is CSVEGARGYEQYF. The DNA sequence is TGCAGCGTTGAGGGGGCACGGGGCTACGAGCAGTACTTC.